This TCR beta chain came from a study of T cells in Graves' hyperthyroidism and ophthalmopathy. General study results and limits: Most expanded thyroid clonotypes above 0.001 recurred in blood.

The CDR3 regions of TCR beta were amplified from RNA transcripts. First-round RT-PCR of the TCR CDR3 relied on the HTBI primer set. One entry per CDR3 protein, called by TCRdb with MiXCR from the multiplex PCR reads. The sample has about 610,000 distinct CDR3 sequences; roughly 14% are singletons. As to this clonotype: The antigen is unknown.

CDR1 and CDR2 from the germline V gene are MNHNS and SASEGT. Trimming pared 6 bases from V and 6 bases from J, leaving 21 bases between. CDR3 length: 15 amino acids. The chain combines TRBV6-1 with TRBJ2-7, with D possibly TRBD1 on 5 matching bases. Input material: blood. This clonotype was obtained from a woman aged 40-49 years with Graves' ophthalmopathy. CDR3 in amino acids: CASSLAFQGMREQYF. The CDR3 DNA reads TGTGCCAGCAGCCTTGCCTTTCAGGGTATGCGCGAGCAGTACTTC.